The 23 T cell receptor beta chains given below trace back to one sample, sequenced in a study of blood T cell repertoires in COVID-19. Only in-frame clones appear in the TCRdb table, and some are missing; sequencing was by immunoSEQ multiplex PCR. In the table there are 150,000 to 200,000 clones, roughly 84% of which are singletons. The sequencing input was PBMCs or T cells enriched from blood (not recorded which). The receptors were gathered from a man aged 35-49 years who had recovered from COVID-19.

The sample holds a few counts of this clone. The chain combines TRBV6-4 with TRBJ2-3; 11 positions agree with TRBD2. Germline CDR1 is MRHNA and CDR2 is SNTAGT. V lost 2 bases and J lost 2; bases outside the gene matches: 3. The CDR3 length is 16 residues. Here the CDR3 reads CASSDLAGGTTDTQYF. The CDR3 region has the DNA TGTGCCAGCAGTGACCTAGCGGGGGGCACCACAGATACGCAGTATTTT.

The chain recombines TRBV28 with TRBJ2-1; D is possibly TRBD2 (5 bases). This CDR3 region has 17 residues. V lost 6 bases, J lost 5 bases, and 23 bases lay in between. The germline V gene encodes CDR1 MDHEN and CDR2 SYDVKM. The CDR3 nucleotides read TGTGCCAGCAGCCTTGAAGGGAACCGGGGTGCGGACAATGAGCAGTTCTTC. The encoded protein is CASSLEGNRGADNEQFF. The whole variable domain, filled in from reference TRBV28 and TRBJ2-1, reads DVKVTQSSRYLVKRTGEKVFLECVQDMDHENMFWYRQDPGLGLRLIYFSYDVKMKEKGDIPEGYSVSREKKERFSLILESASTNQTSMYLCASSLEGNRGADNEQFFGPGTRLTVL.

This sequence joins TRBV19 and TRBJ1-1, with unresolved D. CDR1 is LNHDA, CDR2 SQIVND, per germline (reference sequence). This CDR3 contains 12 residues. Trimming stripped 5 bases from V and 11 bases from J, with 15 bases between. The CDR3 nucleotides read TGTGCCAGTAGTCCCCGGACTGCGGGGGCTTTCTTT. It codes for CASSPRTAGAFF.

This chain uses TRBV7-2 with TRBJ1-5; TRBD1 might be the D (6 bases). The CDR3 contains 16 residues. The V end lost 6 bases, the J end lost 0 bases, and 15 bases lay between the germline ends. Germline V CDR1 and CDR2: SGHTA, FQGNSA. CDR3 in amino acids: CASRPGQSYSNQPQHF. DNA of the CDR3: TGTGCCAGCAGACCAGGACAGTCTTATAGCAATCAGCCCCAGCATTTT.

J is TRBJ1-4 and V is TRBV27; D is perhaps TRBD1 (5 bases). Trimming left V 3 bases short and J 8 bases short, with 7 bases between. Looked up from germline, CDR1 is MNHEY and CDR2 is SMNVEV (reference sequence). This CDR3 is built from 12 residues. CDR3 in DNA: TGTGCCAGCAGTTTGGGGGGAGAAAAACTGTTTTTT. Its translation is CASSLGGEKLFF.

This chain joins TRBV6-5 and TRBJ2-5; D gene unclear. CDR3 length: 12 residues. V was pared by 6 bases and J by 7 bases, with 12 bases between. CDR1 and CDR2 (germline): MNHEY, SVGAGI. The DNA for the CDR3 is TGTGCCAGCAGATTACCCTCGGGGACCCAGTACTTC. Amino acid sequence: CASRLPSGTQYF.

The chain uses TRBV6-5 and TRBJ2-7, with 7 positions matching TRBD1. V shed 10 bases, J shed 0 bases, and the junction held 6 bases outside the gene matches. Germline V gene lookup returns CDR1 MNHEY and CDR2 SVGAGI. The CDR3 runs 13 residues. The chain's CDR3 is CATRTGRSYEQYF. In DNA, the CDR3 is TGTGCCACCCGGACAGGCCGCTCCTACGAGCAGTACTTC.

The chain combines TRBV25-1 with TRBJ2-2; tentatively, D is TRBD1 (6 bases). In germline, CDR1 is MGHDK, CDR2 SYGVNS. The CDR3 spans 15 residues. Trimming stripped 4 bases from V and 2 bases from J, with 11 bases between. The CDR3 loop is CASSVTGSNTGELFF. DNA for the CDR3: TGTGCCAGCAGTGTCACAGGGTCCAACACCGGGGAGCTGTTTTTT.

The chain combines TRBV13 with TRBJ2-1; 8 nucleotides agree with TRBD2. V lost 6 bases and J lost 8; bases outside the gene matches: 12. Germline assignment: CDR1 PRHDT and CDR2 FYEKMQ (reference sequence). The CDR3 covers 15 residues. The CDR3 region has the DNA TGTGCCAGCAGTTCATATGGCGGGGGGAATCATGAGCAGTTCTTC. It yields the protein CASSSYGGGNHEQFF.

This rearrangement joins TRBV6-5 to TRBJ1-5; D perhaps matches TRBD1 (5 bases). The CDR3 contains 14 residues. Trimming took 4 bases from V and 6 from J, leaving 13 bases between them. Looked up from germline, CDR1 is MNHEY and CDR2 is SVGAGI. The CDR3 loop is CASSSGLQVQPQHF. In DNA, the CDR3 is TGTGCCAGCAGTTCAGGGTTACAGGTTCAGCCCCAGCATTTT.

The genes are TRBV3-1 (or the pseudogene TRBV3-2) and TRBJ1-2, with 8 bases identical to TRBD1. V lost 4 bases to trimming and J lost 6 bases; unmatched junction nucleotides: 4. Germline V gene sequence: CDR1 LGHDT, CDR2 YNNKEL (reference sequence). This CDR3 region has 13 residues. Here the CDR3 DNA reads TGTGCCAGCAGCCCCCGGACAGGGAATGGCTACACCTTC. It codes for CASSPRTGNGYTF.

The chain couples TRBV12-3 or TRBV12-4 to TRBJ1-1, with TRBD1 as a possible D gene (5 bases). V was clipped by 6 bases and J by 5 bases, with 13 bases between them. CDR3 length: 13 amino acids. CDR3 amino acids: CASRASGETEAFF. In DNA, the CDR3 is TGTGCCAGCAGGGCCTCGGGGGAAACTGAAGCTTTCTTT.

The chain couples TRBV10-3 to TRBJ1-5; possible D gene TRBD1, 5 bases. Germline loops: CDR1 ENHRY, CDR2 SYGVKD. Deletions cut 8 bases from V and 1 base from J, with 12 bases between. This CDR3 is 14 amino acids long. DNA for the CDR3: TGTGCCATCCGGGACTCAACCAGCAATCAGCCCCAGCATTTT. It codes for CAIRDSTSNQPQHF.

The gene calls are TRBV19 and TRBJ2-5; maybe TRBD1 (6 bases). V was clipped by 4 bases and J by 3 bases, with 15 bases between them. The CDR3 is 15 residues long. The V gene's germline CDR1 is LNHDA and CDR2 SQIVND (reference sequence). CDR3 in amino acids: CASSTPGHPKETQYF. For the CDR3, the DNA is TGTGCCAGTAGTACACCGGGACACCCAAAAGAGACCCAGTACTTC. The whole variable domain, filled in from reference TRBV19 and TRBJ2-5, reads DGGITQSPKYLFRKEGQNVTLSCEQNLNHDAMYWYRQDPGQGLRLIYYSQIVNDFQKGDIAEGYSVSREKKESFPLTVTSAQKNPTAFYLCASSTPGHPKETQYFGPGTRLLVL.

This clone has only one observation. The genes are TRBV21-1 and TRBJ1-6; no DNA check was done on the table's D call, TRBD1. TRBV21-1 is noted as a pseudogene. The CDR3 length is 15 residues. DNA of the CDR3: TGTGCCAGCAGCAAAGCCACAGGGGGAGGTTCACCCCTCCACTTT. It codes for CASSKATGGGSPLHF.

This clone was counted between two and nine times. CDR3 bases: TGTGCCAGTAGTATTAGCGGGGGTAGGAGTGAAGCTTTCTTT. Amino acids: CASSISGGRSEAFF. This chain joins TRBV19 and TRBJ1-1, with D perhaps matching TRBD1 (5 bases). V dropped 3 bases and J dropped 7 bases, with 15 bases sitting between them. This CDR3 is built from 14 residues. Per the germline V gene, CDR1 is LNHDA and CDR2 is SQIVND (reference sequence).

V is TRBV6-6 and J is TRBJ1-3; D unresolved. Trimming stripped 2 bases from V and 1 base from J, with 9 bases between. This CDR3 is 15 amino acids long. CDR1 and CDR2 (germline): MNHNY, SVGAGI (reference sequence). In DNA form, the CDR3 reads TGTGCCAGCAGTTACCATGCAGGATCTGGAAACACCATATATTTT. Amino acids: CASSYHAGSGNTIYF.

The chain has TRBV4-3 and TRBJ2-3; unclear D gene. Germline V gene lookup returns CDR1 LGHNA and CDR2 YSLEER. The CDR3 covers 14 residues. The ends were cut back, 0 bases at V and 2 bases at J, with 6 bases in the middle. Here the CDR3 reads CASSQDPHTDTQYF. The CDR3 DNA is TGCGCCAGCAGCCAAGATCCACACACAGATACGCAGTATTTT.

This clone occurred once. The J gene is TRBJ1-2, the V gene TRBV7-9, with D hard to call. Looked up from germline, CDR1 is SEHNR and CDR2 is FQNEAQ (reference sequence). Deletions cut 1 base from V and 5 bases from J, with 8 bases between. The CDR3 covers 13 residues. The CDR3 is CASSLGSGYGYTF. CDR3 nucleotide sequence: TGTGCCAGCAGCTTAGGGTCGGGATATGGCTACACCTTC.

The V call is TRBV28, the J call TRBJ2-2; TRBD1 agrees at 7 bases. The CDR3 contains 13 residues. Germline V lookup: CDR1 MDHEN, CDR2 SYDVKM. V gave up 6 bases and J gave up 8 bases; unmatched junction bases: 6. The DNA for the CDR3 is TGTGCCAGCAGAGAGACAGGGACGGGGGAGCTGTTTTTT. This translates into CASRETGTGELFF. Full variable domain (rest looked up from reference TRBV28 and TRBJ2-2): DVKVTQSSRYLVKRTGEKVFLECVQDMDHENMFWYRQDPGLGLRLIYFSYDVKMKEKGDIPEGYSVSREKKERFSLILESASTNQTSMYLCASRETGTGELFFGEGSRLTVL.

This clone is a singleton in its sample. This sequence joins TRBV7-9 and TRBJ1-2; D unresolved. The CDR3 extends over 17 amino acids. CDR1 is SEHNR and CDR2 is FQNEAQ in the germline V gene (reference sequence). The V end lost 4 bases, the J end lost 3 bases, and 21 bases lay between the germline ends. CDR3: CASSSLQRESPDYGYTF. The CDR3 region has the DNA TGTGCCAGCAGCTCCCTCCAGAGGGAAAGTCCCGACTATGGCTACACCTTC.

The rearrangement uses TRBV19 and TRBJ2-2, with unresolved D. CDR1 is LNHDA, CDR2 SQIVND, per germline (reference sequence). V was shortened by 3 bases and J by 0 bases, with 11 bases between the two germline ends. The CDR3 is 16 residues long. The CDR3 bases are TGTGCCAGTAGTATCGCCCGTACACCGAACACCGGGGAGCTGTTTTTT. Residues: CASSIARTPNTGELFF.

This clone was observed a few times. This sequence joins TRBV7-2 and TRBJ2-5; D ambiguous. Per the germline V gene, CDR1 is SGHTA and CDR2 is FQGNSA. Trimming shortened V by 0 bases and J by 0 bases, and 5 bases separated the two germline ends. CDR3 length: 14 amino acids. The CDR3 sequence is CASSLARHQETQYF. The DNA of the CDR3 is TGTGCCAGCAGCTTAGCCAGGCACCAAGAGACCCAGTACTTC.